Below, one T cell receptor beta chain is given with its context. This CDR3 has 14 amino acids. The germline gives CDR1 SEHNR, CDR2 FQNEAQ (reference sequence). Germline trimming cut 5 bases from V and 5 bases from J; bases unmatched to any gene: 4. This entry is derived from a study of T cell changes during pregnancy in multiple sclerosis. Using immunoSEQ multiplex PCR, the repertoire was profiled, and TCRdb retains in-frame clones only, with some absent. The sample has roughly 120,000 clones, roughly nine tenths seen once. The chain combines TRBV7-9 with TRBJ2-3, with 10 bases identical to TRBD2. This TCR came from a female donor with multiple sclerosis, enrolled in a pregnancy study. The sequencing used peripheral blood, collected in the third trimester of pregnancy. As DNA, the CDR3 is TGTGCCAGCAGCCTTAGCGGGAGGATAGATACGCAGTATTTT. This encodes CASSLSGRIDTQYF.